Here is one T cell receptor beta chain with its context. Its antigen is not known. The entry originates in a study of cytomegalovirus exposure and HLA in healthy donors. Study observations and caveats: TRBV6-2, TRBV6-3 and some other V segments were excluded as indistinguishable. Evidence from a later analysis indicated that most CMV-associated TCR beta chains looked HLA-restricted. Several of the most significant clusters appeared, in a later analysis, to be linked to common viral pathogens.

This CDR3 region has 14 residues. Germline assignment: CDR1 MNHNY and CDR2 SVGAGI (reference sequence). V lost 4 bases and J lost 2, with 11 bases in between. Both 60 Vbeta primers and 13 Jbeta primers went into the PCR. Measured with immunoSEQ multiplex PCR; TCRdb has only the in-frame clones, and not every one. The table has 200,000 to 250,000 clones, 85% to 90% seen once. J is TRBJ1-2 and V is TRBV6-6; D might be TRBD1 (6 bases). The sample consisted of PBMCs. The clonotype originates from a human donor in good health. The CDR3: CASSSRQANYGYTF. The CDR3 region has the DNA TGTGCCAGCAGTTCCCGACAGGCGAACTATGGCTACACCTTC.